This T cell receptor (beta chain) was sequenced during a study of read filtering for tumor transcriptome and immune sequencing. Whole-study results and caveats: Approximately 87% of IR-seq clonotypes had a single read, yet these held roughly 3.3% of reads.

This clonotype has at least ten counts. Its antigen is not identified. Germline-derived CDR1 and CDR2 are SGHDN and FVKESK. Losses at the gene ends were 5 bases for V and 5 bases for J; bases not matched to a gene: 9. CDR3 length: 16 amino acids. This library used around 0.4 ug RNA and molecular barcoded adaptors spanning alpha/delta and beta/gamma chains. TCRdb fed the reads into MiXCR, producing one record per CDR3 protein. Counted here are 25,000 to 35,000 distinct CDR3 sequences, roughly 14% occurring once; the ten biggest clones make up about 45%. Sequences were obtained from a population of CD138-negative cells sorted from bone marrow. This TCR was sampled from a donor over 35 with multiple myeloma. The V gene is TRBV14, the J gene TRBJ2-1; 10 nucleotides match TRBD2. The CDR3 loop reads CASSFASGRGNNEQFF. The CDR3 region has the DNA TGTGCCAGCAGCTTCGCTAGCGGGAGAGGTAACAATGAGCAGTTCTTC.